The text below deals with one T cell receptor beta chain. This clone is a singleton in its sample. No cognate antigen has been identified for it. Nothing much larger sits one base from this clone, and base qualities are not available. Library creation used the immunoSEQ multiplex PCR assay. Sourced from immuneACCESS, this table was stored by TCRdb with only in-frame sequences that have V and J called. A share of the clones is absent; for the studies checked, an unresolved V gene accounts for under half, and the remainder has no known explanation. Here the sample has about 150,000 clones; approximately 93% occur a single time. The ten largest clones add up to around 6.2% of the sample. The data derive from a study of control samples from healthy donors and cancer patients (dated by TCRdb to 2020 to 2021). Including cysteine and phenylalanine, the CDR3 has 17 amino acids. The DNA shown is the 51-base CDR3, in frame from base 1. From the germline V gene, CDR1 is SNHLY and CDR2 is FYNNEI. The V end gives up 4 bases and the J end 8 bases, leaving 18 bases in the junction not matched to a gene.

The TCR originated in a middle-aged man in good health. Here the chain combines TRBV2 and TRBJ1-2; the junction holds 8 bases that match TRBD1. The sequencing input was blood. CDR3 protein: CASSALPRLTGVHGYTF. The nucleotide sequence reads TGTGCCAGCAGTGCCCTCCCCCGCCTGACAGGGGTTCACGGCTACACCTTC.